What follows are 27 T cell receptor beta chains derived from one specimen sequenced in a study of PD-1 blockade in classical Hodgkin lymphoma. TCRdb's table, derived via immunoSEQ multiplex PCR, lists solely in-frame clones and lacks some. Of approximately 61,000 clones in the sample, about 85% were seen once. As to time point: cycle 4 day 1 (C4D1), after 5 to 7 weeks of nivolumab. Autologous stem cell transplantation was followed by relapse in every patient, and brentuximab vedotin exposure varied. Specimen: peripheral blood mononuclear cells (PBMCs), collected before the fourth cycle of nivolumab. The receptors were sampled from a human donor with classical Hodgkin lymphoma.

The chain is built from TRBV5-1 and TRBJ1-5; TRBD1 agrees at 7 bases. The CDR3 is made up of 14 amino acids. Germline lookup yields CDR1 SGHRS and CDR2 YFSETQ. V was clipped by 4 bases and J by 4 bases; unmatched bases: 5. DNA of the CDR3: TGCGCCAGCAGCCCCGGGACAGCTAATCAGCCCCAGCATTTT. It specifies CASSPGTANQPQHF. Drawing the rest from reference TRBV5-1 and TRBJ1-5, the complete variable domain is KAGVTQTPRYLIKTRGQQVTLSCSPISGHRSVSWYQQTPGQGLQFLFEYFSETQRNKGNFPGRFSGRQFSNSRSEMNVSTLELGDSALYLCASSPGTANQPQHFGDGTRLSIL.

The J gene is TRBJ1-6, the V gene TRBV6-1; no reliable D call. The germline V and J ends were trimmed by 2 bases and 0 bases, with 11 bases remaining between them. Germline V gene lookup returns CDR1 MNHNS and CDR2 SASEGT. This CDR3 has 17 residues. The CDR3 is CASSELWASSYNSPLHF. CDR3 nucleotides: TGTGCCAGCAGTGAACTCTGGGCTAGCTCCTATAATTCACCCCTCCACTTT.

The rearrangement joins TRBV7-9 to TRBJ2-7; D gene uncertain. The germline V and J ends were trimmed by 3 bases and 5 bases, with 5 bases remaining between them. Germline assignment: CDR1 SEHNR and CDR2 FQNEAQ (reference sequence). The CDR3 totals 11 residues. CDR3 nucleotide sequence: TGTGCCAGCAGCTTGTTCGACGAGCAGTACTTC. Amino acids: CASSLFDEQYF.

The V gene is TRBV5-4, the J gene TRBJ2-1; TRBD2 matches at 11 bases. Per the germline V gene, CDR1 is SGHNT and CDR2 is YYREEE (reference sequence). Trimming at V came to 3 bases and at J to 9 bases, leaving 8 bases not matched to a gene. The CDR3 has 15 residues. DNA for the CDR3: TGTGCCAGCAGCTGGCTAGCGGGGGGTGACGTTGAGCAGTTCTTC. Protein: CASSWLAGGDVEQFF.

V is TRBV5-1 and J is TRBJ1-1; no clear D gene. This CDR3 spans 14 amino acids. The V and J ends lost 3 bases and 3 bases respectively, with 12 bases between them. Germline V lookup: CDR1 SGHRS, CDR2 YFSETQ. The CDR3 is CASSWADRDTEAFF. For the CDR3, the DNA is TGCGCCAGCAGCTGGGCCGATAGAGACACTGAAGCTTTCTTT.

This clone is a singleton in its sample. The gene calls are TRBV12-5 and TRBJ1-4; tentative D call: TRBD1 (5 bases). The germline V and J ends were trimmed by 3 bases and 8 bases, with 28 bases remaining between them. Germline V gives CDR1 LGHNT, CDR2 FRNRAP. The CDR3 length is 19 residues. DNA for the CDR3: TGTGCTAGTGGTTTTTTTATACAGGTGCAGGGTGTAAGAGAGGAAAAACTGTTTTTT. As protein: CASGFFIQVQGVREEKLFF.

The chain links TRBV28 to TRBJ1-2; possibly TRBD1 for D (5 bases). Germline V CDR1 and CDR2: MDHEN, SYDVKM. The CDR3 spans 15 residues. V was pared by 4 bases and J by 6 bases, with 18 bases between. This CDR3 is CASSSAGALINGYTF. The CDR3 coding sequence is TGTGCCAGCAGTTCCGCCGGGGCCCTTATCAATGGCTACACCTTC.

This clone was detected only a few times. V and J are TRBV6-4 and TRBJ2-2; D is unresolved. The ends were cut back, 2 bases at V and 3 bases at J, with 4 bases in the middle. Germline assignment: CDR1 MRHNA and CDR2 SNTAGT. The CDR3 sequence is 13 residues long. As DNA, the CDR3 is TGTGCCAGCAGTGACAGGGACACCGGGGAGCTGTTTTTT. Translation gives CASSDRDTGELFF.

The V call is TRBV25-1, the J call TRBJ2-7; the D is unclear. The germline gives CDR1 MGHDK, CDR2 SYGVNS. Between the trimmed V and J ends, which lost 6 bases and 6 bases, there was a span of 21 bases. CDR3 length: 15 residues. The CDR3 DNA reads as TGTGCCAGCAGGGGTGAGACTTCCTTAGCTCCCGAGCAGTACTTC. Protein product: CASRGETSLAPEQYF.

The chain employs TRBV29-1 and TRBJ1-1, with a weak D call TRBD1 (5 bases). V was pared by 3 bases and J by 1 base, with 12 bases between. In germline, CDR1 is SQVTM, CDR2 ANQGSEA. This CDR3 region has 14 residues. The CDR3 coding sequence is TGCAGCGTTGATTACGCCGGACAGAACACTGAAGCTTTCTTT. This codes for CSVDYAGQNTEAFF.

This chain connects TRBV5-1 to TRBJ2-5; D is perhaps TRBD1 or TRBD2 (7 bases each). Germline CDR1 is SGHRS and CDR2 is YFSETQ. The CDR3 length is 15 residues. V shed 4 bases and J shed 2 bases, with 15 bases lying between them. The CDR3 DNA reads TGCGCCAGCAGCGTACAGGGGAGGGTACAAGAGACCCAGTACTTC. Translating it yields CASSVQGRVQETQYF.

This chain links TRBV4-2 with TRBJ1-5; no clear D gene. The germline CDR1 and CDR2 sequences are LGHNA and YNFKEQ. Trimming stripped 0 bases from V and 3 bases from J, with 6 bases between. The CDR3 has 14 residues. The CDR3 DNA sequence: TGTGCCAGCAGCCAAGAGACGTACAATCAGCCCCAGCATTTT. Translating gives CASSQETYNQPQHF.

This rearrangement joins TRBV27 to TRBJ2-1; 11 bases agree with TRBD2. Germline assignment: CDR1 MNHEY and CDR2 SMNVEV (reference sequence). The CDR3 is made up of 22 amino acids. The ends lost 3 bases at V and 8 bases at J; junction bases unmatched: 27. Here the CDR3 reads CASSFQGRGSGGGRLRLHEQFF. The CDR3 region has the DNA TGTGCCAGCAGTTTCCAGGGTAGGGGTAGCGGGGGGGGACGGTTAAGGCTCCATGAGCAGTTCTTC.

The chain employs TRBV5-1 and TRBJ2-7; D possibly corresponds to TRBD1 (5 bases). Trimming removed 4 bases at V and 4 bases at J, with 9 bases between. Germline loops: CDR1 SGHRS, CDR2 YFSETQ. The CDR3 spans 12 residues. The CDR3 sequence is CASSTTAYEQYF. The CDR3 nucleotides read TGCGCCAGCAGCACGACAGCGTACGAGCAGTACTTC.

This sequence joins TRBV15 and TRBJ2-1; the D gene could be TRBD1 or TRBD2 (5 bases each). Germline V CDR1 and CDR2: LNHNV, YYDKDF (reference sequence). The CDR3 extends over 14 amino acids. V dropped 4 bases and J dropped 4 bases, with 11 bases sitting between them. The CDR3 protein is CATSTGTEYNEQFF. For the CDR3, the DNA is TGTGCCACCAGCACCGGGACGGAATACAATGAGCAGTTCTTC.

This clone has only one observation. This chain connects TRBV5-1 to TRBJ1-5; weak D call: TRBD1 (5 bases). The CDR3 consists of 13 residues. CDR1 and CDR2 (germline): SGHRS, YFSETQ. V was shortened by 3 bases and J by 11 bases, with 15 bases between the two germline ends. In DNA form, the CDR3 reads TGCGCCAGCAGCTGGGTGGGGGATCATGCCCAGCATTTT. It is translated as CASSWVGDHAQHF.

The V and J genes are TRBV7-9 and TRBJ2-3; D unresolved. V shed 2 bases and J shed 3 bases, with 6 bases lying between them. This CDR3 region has 13 residues. Germline V gene data show CDR1 as SEHNR and CDR2 as FQNEAQ (reference sequence). CDR3 DNA: TGTGCCAGCAGCTTAATGGTGACAGATACGCAGTATTTT. It encodes CASSLMVTDTQYF.

V and J are TRBV6-1 and TRBJ2-7; D may be TRBD1 (5 bases). Germline CDR1 reads MNHNS; CDR2 reads SASEGT. V was trimmed by 4 bases and J by 2 bases, leaving 9 bases between them. The CDR3 spans 13 residues. CDR3: CASSVAGTYEQYF. The CDR3 coding sequence is TGTGCCAGCAGTGTCGCAGGGACCTACGAGCAGTACTTC.

The V and J genes are TRBV5-1 and TRBJ2-5, with D possibly being TRBD1 or TRBD2 (6 bases each). V was pared by 0 bases and J by 4 bases, with 16 bases between. Per the germline V gene, CDR1 is SGHRS and CDR2 is YFSETQ. The CDR3 contains 16 residues. CDR3 amino acids: CASSLGTGARGETQYF. CDR3 nucleotides: TGCGCCAGCAGCTTGGGTACGGGGGCGAGGGGAGAGACCCAGTACTTC.

CDR3 bases: TGTGCCAGCACCACTTCAACACCGGTGGGCACAGATACGCAGTATTTT. Amino acids: CASTTSTPVGTDTQYF. The chain links TRBV27 to TRBJ2-3; D unclear. The CDR3 is made up of 16 amino acids. V was clipped by 7 bases and J by 1 base, with 18 bases between them. The germline gives CDR1 MNHEY, CDR2 SMNVEV (reference sequence).

The V and J genes are TRBV7-8 and TRBJ1-2, with 7 bases lining up with TRBD1. Germline V gene lookup returns CDR1 SGHVS and CDR2 FQNEAQ. V lost 5 bases and J lost 8; bases outside the gene matches: 11. The CDR3 runs to 14 residues. The CDR3 bases are TGTGCCAGCAGCCCGCAGACAGGGTGGGAGGGCTACACCTTC. It translates to CASSPQTGWEGYTF.

V gene TRBV5-1 combines with J gene TRBJ1-6; TRBD1 agrees at 9 bases. J gave up 9 bases and V 1 base, and 5 bases lay outside the gene matches. CDR3 length equals 15 residues. The germline V gene has CDR1 SGHRS and CDR2 YFSETQ. Written as DNA, the CDR3 is TGCGCCAGCAGCTTGCTCACAGGGGGCGCTTCACCCCTCCACTTT. Translated, it gives CASSLLTGGASPLHF.

The chain recombines TRBV7-8 with TRBJ1-3, with D perhaps TRBD1 (5 bases). In germline, CDR1 is SGHVS, CDR2 FQNEAQ. V lost 3 bases to trimming and J lost 3 bases, with 9 bases between them. The CDR3 covers 14 residues. The CDR3, as DNA: TGTGCCAGCAGCTTCCGGGACGGTGGAAACACCATATATTTT. Its protein is CASSFRDGGNTIYF.

The V call is TRBV5-1, the J call TRBJ1-1; TRBD1 agrees at 8 bases. The ends lost 4 bases at V and 11 bases at J; junction bases unmatched: 10. The CDR3 loop spans 13 amino acids. Germline assignment: CDR1 SGHRS and CDR2 YFSETQ. The chain's CDR3 is CASSPGQGGIAFF. As DNA, the CDR3 is TGCGCCAGCAGCCCCGGACAGGGAGGTATTGCTTTCTTT.

The chain joins TRBV7-8 to TRBJ2-3; 12 bases are shared with TRBD2. The ends lost 5 bases at V and 2 bases at J; junction bases unmatched: 14. The CDR3 contains 19 residues. Germline V lookup: CDR1 SGHVS, CDR2 FQNEAQ. The CDR3 bases are TGTGCCAGCAGCCCCCGACGACTAGCGGGGGCCCTTTCCACAGATACGCAGTATTTT. Protein product: CASSPRRLAGALSTDTQYF.

The chain employs TRBV6-5 and TRBJ2-3; tentatively, D is TRBD1 (6 bases). Trimming removed 6 bases at V and 1 base at J, with 14 bases between. Germline CDR1 reads MNHEY; CDR2 reads SVGAGI. The CDR3 loop spans 15 amino acids. The CDR3 bases are TGTGCCAGCAGGAGCAGGGGTGTGGGCACAGATACGCAGTATTTT. Residues: CASRSRGVGTDTQYF.

The CDR3 here is CASSPEARGNSPLHF. CDR3 DNA sequence: TGCGCCAGCAGCCCTGAGGCCCGGGGTAATTCACCCCTCCACTTT. The chain is built from TRBV5-1 and TRBJ1-6; D remains ambiguous. This CDR3 has 15 amino acids. Germline V CDR1 and CDR2: SGHRS, YFSETQ. Trimming left V 4 bases short and J 6 bases short, with 14 bases between.